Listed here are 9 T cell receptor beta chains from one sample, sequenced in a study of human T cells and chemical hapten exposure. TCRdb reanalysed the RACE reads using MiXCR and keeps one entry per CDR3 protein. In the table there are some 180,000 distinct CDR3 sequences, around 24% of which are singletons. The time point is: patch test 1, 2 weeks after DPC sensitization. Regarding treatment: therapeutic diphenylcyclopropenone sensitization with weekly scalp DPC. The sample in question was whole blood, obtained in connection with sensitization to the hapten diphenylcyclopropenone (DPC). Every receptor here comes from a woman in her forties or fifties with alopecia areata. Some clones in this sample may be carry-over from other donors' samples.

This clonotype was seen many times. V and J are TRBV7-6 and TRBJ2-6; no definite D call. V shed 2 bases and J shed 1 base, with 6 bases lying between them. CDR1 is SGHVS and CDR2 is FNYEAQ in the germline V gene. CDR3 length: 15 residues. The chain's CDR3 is CASSLMGSGANVLTF. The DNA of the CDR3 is TGTGCCAGCAGCTTAATGGGGTCTGGGGCCAACGTCCTGACTTTC.

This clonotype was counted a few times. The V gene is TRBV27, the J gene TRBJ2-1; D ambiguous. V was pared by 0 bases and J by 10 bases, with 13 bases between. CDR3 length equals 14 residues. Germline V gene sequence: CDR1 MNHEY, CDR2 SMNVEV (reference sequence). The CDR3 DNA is TGTGCCAGCAGTTTATCGAGATCAGCGCCGGAGCAGTTCTTC. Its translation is CASSLSRSAPEQFF.

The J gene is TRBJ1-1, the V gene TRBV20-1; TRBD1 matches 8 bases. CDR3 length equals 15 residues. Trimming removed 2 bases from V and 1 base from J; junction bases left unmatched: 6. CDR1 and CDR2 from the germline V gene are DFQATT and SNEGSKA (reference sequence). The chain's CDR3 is CSARPPQGANTEAFF. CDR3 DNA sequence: TGCAGTGCTAGACCGCCTCAGGGGGCGAACACTGAAGCTTTCTTT.

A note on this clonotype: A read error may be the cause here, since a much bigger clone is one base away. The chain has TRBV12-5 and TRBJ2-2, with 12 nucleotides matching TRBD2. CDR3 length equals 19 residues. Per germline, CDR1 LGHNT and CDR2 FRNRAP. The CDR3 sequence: CASGRPGLAGLQNTGKLFF. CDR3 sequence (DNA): TGTGCTAGTGGCCGACCGGGACTAGCGGGCCTACAGAACACCGGGAAGCTGTTTTTT.

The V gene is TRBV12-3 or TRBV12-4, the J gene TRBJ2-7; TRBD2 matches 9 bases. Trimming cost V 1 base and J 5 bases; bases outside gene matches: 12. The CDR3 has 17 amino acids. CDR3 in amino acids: CASSLVLAGVLNDEQYF. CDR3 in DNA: TGTGCCAGCAGTTTAGTCTTAGCGGGAGTTCTAAATGACGAGCAGTACTTC.

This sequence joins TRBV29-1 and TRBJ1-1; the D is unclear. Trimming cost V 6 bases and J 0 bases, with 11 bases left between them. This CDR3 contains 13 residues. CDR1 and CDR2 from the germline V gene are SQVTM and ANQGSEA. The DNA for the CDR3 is TGCAGCGTACATCCGGGATTGAACACTGAAGCTTTCTTT. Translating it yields CSVHPGLNTEAFF.

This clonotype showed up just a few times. The CDR3 sequence: CSARVQASTEAFF. The CDR3 DNA reads TGCAGTGCTAGAGTCCAGGCGTCCACTGAAGCTTTCTTT. This chain links TRBV20-1 with TRBJ1-1; D call uncertain. Trimming left V 1 base short and J 4 bases short, with 10 bases between. Germline assignment: CDR1 DFQATT and CDR2 SNEGSKA (reference sequence). The CDR3 has 13 amino acids.

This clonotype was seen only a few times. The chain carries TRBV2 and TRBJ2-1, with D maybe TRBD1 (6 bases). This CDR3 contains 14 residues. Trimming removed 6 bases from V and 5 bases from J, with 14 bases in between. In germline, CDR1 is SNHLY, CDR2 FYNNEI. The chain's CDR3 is CASRLQGPNNEQFF. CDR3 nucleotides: TGTGCCAGCAGACTGCAGGGGCCTAACAATGAGCAGTTCTTC.

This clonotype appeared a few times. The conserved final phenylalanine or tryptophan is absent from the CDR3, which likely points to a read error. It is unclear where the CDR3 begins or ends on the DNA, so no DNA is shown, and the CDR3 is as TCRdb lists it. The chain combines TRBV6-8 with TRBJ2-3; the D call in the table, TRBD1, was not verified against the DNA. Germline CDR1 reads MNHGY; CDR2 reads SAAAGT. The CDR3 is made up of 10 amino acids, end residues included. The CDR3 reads CASSPSPSIT.